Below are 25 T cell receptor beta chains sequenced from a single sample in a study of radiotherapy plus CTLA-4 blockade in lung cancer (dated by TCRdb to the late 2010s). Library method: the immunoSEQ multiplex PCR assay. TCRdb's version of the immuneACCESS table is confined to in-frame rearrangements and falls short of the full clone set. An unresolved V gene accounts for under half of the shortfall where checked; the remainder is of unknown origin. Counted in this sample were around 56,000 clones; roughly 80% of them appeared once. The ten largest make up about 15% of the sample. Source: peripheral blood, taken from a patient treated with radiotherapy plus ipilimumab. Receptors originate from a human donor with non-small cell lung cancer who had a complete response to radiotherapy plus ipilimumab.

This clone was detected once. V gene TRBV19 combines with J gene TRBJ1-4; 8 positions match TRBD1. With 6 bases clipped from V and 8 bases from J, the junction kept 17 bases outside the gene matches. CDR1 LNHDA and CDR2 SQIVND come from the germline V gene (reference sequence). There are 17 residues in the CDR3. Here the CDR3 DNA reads TGTGCCAGTAGAGAAACCGGGACAGGTATCCTTCGGGAAAAACTGTTTTTT. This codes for CASRETGTGILREKLFF.

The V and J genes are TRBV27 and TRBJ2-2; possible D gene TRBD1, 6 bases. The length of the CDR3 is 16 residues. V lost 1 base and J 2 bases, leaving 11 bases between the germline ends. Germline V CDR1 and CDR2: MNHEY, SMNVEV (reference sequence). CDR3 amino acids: CASSLWVQGNTGELFF. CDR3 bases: TGTGCCAGCAGTTTATGGGTACAGGGAAACACCGGGGAGCTGTTTTTT.

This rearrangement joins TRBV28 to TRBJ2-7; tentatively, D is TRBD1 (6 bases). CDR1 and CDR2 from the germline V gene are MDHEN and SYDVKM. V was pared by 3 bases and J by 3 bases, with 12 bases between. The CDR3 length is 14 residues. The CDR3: CASSLRTDLYEQYV. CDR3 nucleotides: TGTGCCAGCAGTTTGAGGACAGACCTCTACGAGCAGTACGTC.

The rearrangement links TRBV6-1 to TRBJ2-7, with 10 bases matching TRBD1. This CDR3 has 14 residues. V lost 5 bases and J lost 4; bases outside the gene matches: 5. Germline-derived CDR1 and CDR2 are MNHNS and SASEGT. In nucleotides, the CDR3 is TGTGCCAGCAGTTTGGACAGGGGGATATACGAGCAGTACTTC. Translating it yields CASSLDRGIYEQYF.

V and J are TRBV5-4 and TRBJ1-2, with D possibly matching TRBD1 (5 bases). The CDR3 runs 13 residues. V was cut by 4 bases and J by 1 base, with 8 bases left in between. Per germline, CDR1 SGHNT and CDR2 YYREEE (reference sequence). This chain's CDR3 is CASSRGDNYGYTF. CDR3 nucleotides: TGTGCCAGCAGCCGGGGGGATAACTATGGCTACACCTTC. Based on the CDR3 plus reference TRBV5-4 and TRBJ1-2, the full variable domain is ETGVTQSPTHLIKTRGQQVTLRCSSQSGHNTVSWYQQALGQGPQFIFQYYREEENGRGNFPPRFSGLQFPNYSSELNVNALELDDSALYLCASSRGDNYGYTFGSGTRLTVV.

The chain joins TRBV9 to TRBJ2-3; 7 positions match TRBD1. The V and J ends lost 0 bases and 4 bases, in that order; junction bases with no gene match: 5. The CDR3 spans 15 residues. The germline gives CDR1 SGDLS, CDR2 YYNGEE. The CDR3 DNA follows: TGTGCCAGCAGCGTAGGACAGGGTGGGGCAGATACGCAGTATTTT. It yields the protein CASSVGQGGADTQYF.

CDR3 residues: CASTQGASEAFF. The CDR3 DNA reads TGCGCCAGCACACAGGGGGCCAGTGAAGCTTTCTTT. This chain links TRBV5-1 with TRBJ1-1; 9 bases agree with TRBD1. The V gene end was trimmed by 6 bases and the J gene end by 7 bases; junction bases not matched to a gene: 4. Germline CDR1 is SGHRS and CDR2 is YFSETQ. CDR3 length equals 12 residues.

The CDR3 protein is CASSQFGGRDNEQFF. The CDR3 DNA follows: TGTGCCAGCAGCCAATTCGGGGGTAGAGACAATGAGCAGTTCTTC. V and J are TRBV11-3 and TRBJ2-1; D may be TRBD2 (6 bases). Per the germline V gene, CDR1 is SGHNT and CDR2 is YENEEA. Trimming cost V 5 bases and J 5 bases, with 16 bases left between them. The CDR3 runs 15 residues.

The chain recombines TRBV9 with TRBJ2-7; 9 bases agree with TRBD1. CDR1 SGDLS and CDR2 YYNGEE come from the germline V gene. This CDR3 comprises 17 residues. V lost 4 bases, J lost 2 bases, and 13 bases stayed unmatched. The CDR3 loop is CASSLGIGTGRTYEQYF. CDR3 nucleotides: TGTGCCAGCAGCCTTGGTATTGGGACAGGGAGGACCTACGAGCAGTACTTC.

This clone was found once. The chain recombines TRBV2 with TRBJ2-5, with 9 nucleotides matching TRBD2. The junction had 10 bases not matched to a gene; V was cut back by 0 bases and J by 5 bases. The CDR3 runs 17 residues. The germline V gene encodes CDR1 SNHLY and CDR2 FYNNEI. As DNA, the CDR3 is TGTGCCAGCAGTGAAGCCTGGGTGCGGGGGGGAGGTGAGACCCAGTACTTC. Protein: CASSEAWVRGGGETQYF.

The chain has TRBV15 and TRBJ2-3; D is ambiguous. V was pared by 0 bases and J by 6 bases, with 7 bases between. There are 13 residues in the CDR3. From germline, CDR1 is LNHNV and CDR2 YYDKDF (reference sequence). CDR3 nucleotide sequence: TGTGCCACCAGCAGAGATCAGTTGGATACGCAGTATTTT. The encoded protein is CATSRDQLDTQYF.

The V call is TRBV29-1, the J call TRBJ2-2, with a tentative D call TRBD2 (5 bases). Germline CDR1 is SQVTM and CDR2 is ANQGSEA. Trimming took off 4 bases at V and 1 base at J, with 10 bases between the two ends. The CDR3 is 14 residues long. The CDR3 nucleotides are TGCAGCGTTGCGAGGGATATGAACACCGGGGAGCTGTTTTTT. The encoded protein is CSVARDMNTGELFF.

Here the CDR3 reads CASSYYPEQGNTEAFF. The CDR3 bases are TGTGCCAGCAGTTACTACCCCGAACAGGGGAACACTGAAGCTTTCTTT. The chain uses TRBV6-6 and TRBJ1-1; weak D call: TRBD1 (6 bases). CDR1 is MNHNY and CDR2 is SVGAGI in the germline V gene (reference sequence). The CDR3 is made up of 16 amino acids. V lost 1 base and J 1 base, leaving 13 bases between the germline ends.

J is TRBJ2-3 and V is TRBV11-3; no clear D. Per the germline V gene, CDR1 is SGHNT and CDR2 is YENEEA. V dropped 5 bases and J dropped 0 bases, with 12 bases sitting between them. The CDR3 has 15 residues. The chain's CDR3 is CASSPTPLSTDTQYF. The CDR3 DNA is TGTGCCAGCAGCCCGACTCCCCTAAGCACAGATACGCAGTATTTT.

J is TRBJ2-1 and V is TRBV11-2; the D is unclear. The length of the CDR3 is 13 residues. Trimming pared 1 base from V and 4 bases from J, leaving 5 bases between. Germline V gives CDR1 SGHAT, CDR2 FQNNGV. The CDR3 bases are TGTGCCAGCAGCTTAGTCGGGTACAATGAGCAGTTCTTC. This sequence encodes CASSLVGYNEQFF.

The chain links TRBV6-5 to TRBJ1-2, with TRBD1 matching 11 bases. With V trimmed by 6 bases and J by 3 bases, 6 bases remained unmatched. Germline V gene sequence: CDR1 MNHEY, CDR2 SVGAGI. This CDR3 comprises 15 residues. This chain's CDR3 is CASSTGTGGDYGYTF. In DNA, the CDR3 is TGTGCCAGCAGCACCGGGACAGGGGGGGACTATGGCTACACCTTC.

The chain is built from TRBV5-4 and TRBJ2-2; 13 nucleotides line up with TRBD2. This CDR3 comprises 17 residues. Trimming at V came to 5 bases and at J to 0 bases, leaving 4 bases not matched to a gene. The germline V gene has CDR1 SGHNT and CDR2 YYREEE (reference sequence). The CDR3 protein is CASSSTSGRANTGELFF. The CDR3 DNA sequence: TGTGCCAGCAGTTCTACTAGCGGGAGGGCGAACACCGGGGAGCTGTTTTTT.

The CDR3 reads CASSYDGGTGGELFF. DNA of the CDR3: TGTGCCAGCAGTTACGATGGCGGGACGGGCGGGGAGCTGTTTTTT. The V call is TRBV6-5, the J call TRBJ2-2, with a tentative D call TRBD2 (6 bases). Trimming cost V 2 bases and J 7 bases, with 14 bases left between them. The CDR3 sequence is 15 residues long. Germline CDR1 reads MNHEY; CDR2 reads SVGAGI.

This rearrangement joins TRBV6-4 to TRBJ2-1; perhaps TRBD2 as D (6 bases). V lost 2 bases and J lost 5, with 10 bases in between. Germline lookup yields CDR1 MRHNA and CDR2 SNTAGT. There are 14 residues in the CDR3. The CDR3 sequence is CASSDIGRNNEQFF. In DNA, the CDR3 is TGTGCCAGCAGTGACATAGGGAGGAACAATGAGCAGTTCTTC.

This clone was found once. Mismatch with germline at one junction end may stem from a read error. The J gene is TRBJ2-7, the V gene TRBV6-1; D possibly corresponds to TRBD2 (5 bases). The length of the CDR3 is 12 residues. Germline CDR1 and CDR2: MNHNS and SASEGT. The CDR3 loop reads CASSEAGRHLEF. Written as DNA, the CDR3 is TGTGCCAGCAGTGAAGCGGGGAGACACCTGGAGTTC.

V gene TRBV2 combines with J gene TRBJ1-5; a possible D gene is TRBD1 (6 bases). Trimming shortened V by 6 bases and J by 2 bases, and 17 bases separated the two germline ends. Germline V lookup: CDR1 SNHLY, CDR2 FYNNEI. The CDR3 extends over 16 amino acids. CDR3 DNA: TGTGCCAGCAGAGAGACAACAGGGAACGGCAATCAGCCCCAGCATTTT. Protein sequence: CASRETTGNGNQPQHF. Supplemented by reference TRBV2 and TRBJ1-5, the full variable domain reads EPEVTQTPSHQVTQMGQEVILRCVPISNHLYFYWYRQILGQKVEFLVSFYNNEISEKSEIFDDQFSVERPDGSNFTLKIRSTKLEDSAMYFCASRETTGNGNQPQHFGDGTRLSIL.

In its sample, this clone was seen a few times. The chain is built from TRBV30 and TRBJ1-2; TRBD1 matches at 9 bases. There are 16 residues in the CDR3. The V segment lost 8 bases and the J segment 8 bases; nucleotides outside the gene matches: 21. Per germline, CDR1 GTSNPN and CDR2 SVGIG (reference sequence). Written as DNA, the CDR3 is TGTGCCAGTTACCGGGACAGGGCTCGCGGAGTGGGAGGCTACACCTTC. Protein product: CASYRDRARGVGGYTF.

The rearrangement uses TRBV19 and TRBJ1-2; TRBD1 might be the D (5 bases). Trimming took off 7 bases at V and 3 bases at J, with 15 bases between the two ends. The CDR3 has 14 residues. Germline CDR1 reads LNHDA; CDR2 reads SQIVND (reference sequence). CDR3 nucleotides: TGTGCCAGTATGAGCCCGGGACTTGACTATGGCTACACCTTC. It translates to CASMSPGLDYGYTF.

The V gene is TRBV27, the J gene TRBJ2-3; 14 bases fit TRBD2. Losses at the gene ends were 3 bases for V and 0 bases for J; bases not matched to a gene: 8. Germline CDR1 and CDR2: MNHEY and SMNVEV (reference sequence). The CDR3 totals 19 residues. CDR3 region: CASSFKGLAGGTSTDTQYF. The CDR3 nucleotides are TGTGCCAGCAGTTTTAAAGGACTAGCGGGAGGCACTAGCACAGATACGCAGTATTTT.

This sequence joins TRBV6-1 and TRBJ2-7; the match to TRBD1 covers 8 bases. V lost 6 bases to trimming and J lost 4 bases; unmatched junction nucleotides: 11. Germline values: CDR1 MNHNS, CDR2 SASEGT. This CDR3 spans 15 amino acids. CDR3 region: CASRRQGTNFYEQYF. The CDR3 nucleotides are TGTGCCAGCAGAAGACAGGGGACCAACTTTTACGAGCAGTACTTC.